The 26 T cell receptor beta chains presented below share a single source sample, sequenced in a study of PD-L1 blockade in urothelial cancer (dated by TCRdb to about 2017). To prepare the library, the immunoSEQ multiplex PCR assay was applied. TCRdb holds this immuneACCESS table with in-frame rearrangements only. Some clones are missing; in checked studies, unresolved V genes explain under half, and the rest has no known cause. This sample holds 87,000 or so clones; over 80% were observed only once. The leading ten clones occupy 2% to 2.5% of the sample. This sample's time point label indicates: pretreatment peripheral blood. Sequenced material: PBMCs, taken around atezolizumab (anti-PD-L1) treatment. These receptors originate from a man aged 55 to 69 with urothelial cancer.

The chain combines TRBV6-5 with TRBJ1-2; 10 bases agree with TRBD1. CDR3 length equals 15 residues. CDR1 is MNHEY and CDR2 is SVGAGI in the germline V gene. V lost 7 bases and J lost 7; bases outside the gene matches: 12. In DNA, the CDR3 is TGTGCCAGCAAACCAAAAACCGGGACAGGGGTTGGCTACACCTTC. Its protein product is CASKPKTGTGVGYTF.

The V call is TRBV27, the J call TRBJ2-2, with 8 positions matching TRBD1. The CDR3 contains 15 residues. Losses at the gene ends were 4 bases for V and 4 bases for J; bases not matched to a gene: 5. Germline-derived CDR1 and CDR2 are MNHEY and SMNVEV (reference sequence). CDR3 amino acids: CASSSQGAGTGELFF. The CDR3, as DNA: TGTGCCAGCAGTTCCCAGGGGGCAGGCACCGGGGAGCTGTTTTTT.

This chain joins TRBV19 and TRBJ2-7; 11 nucleotides agree with TRBD2. The CDR3 is 12 amino acids. Germline CDR1 LNHDA, CDR2 SQIVND (reference sequence). V lost 3 bases and J lost 9; bases outside the gene matches: 1. The chain's CDR3 is CASSMTSGVQYF. In DNA form, the CDR3 reads TGTGCCAGTAGTATGACTAGCGGGGTGCAGTACTTC.

The genes are TRBV5-5 and TRBJ1-5; 8 bases agree with TRBD1. The germline gives CDR1 SGHKS, CDR2 YYEKEE (reference sequence). The CDR3 spans 18 residues. Trimming at V came to 6 bases and at J to 0 bases, leaving 14 bases not matched to a gene. Written as DNA, the CDR3 is TGTGCCAGCAACCCATACGGGACAGGCGGATTTAGCAATCAGCCCCAGCATTTT. Translated, it gives CASNPYGTGGFSNQPQHF. Full variable domain (missing parts from reference TRBV5-5 and TRBJ1-5): DAGVTQSPTHLIKTRGQQVTLRCSPISGHKSVSWYQQVLGQGPQFIFQYYEKEERGRGNFPDRFSARQFPNYSSELNVNALLLGDSALYLCASNPYGTGGFSNQPQHFGDGTRLSIL.

The chain combines TRBV19 with TRBJ2-2; possible D gene TRBD2, 6 bases. The CDR3 totals 15 residues. V shed 10 bases and J shed 1 base, with 16 bases lying between them. CDR1 LNHDA and CDR2 SQIVND come from the germline V gene (reference sequence). CDR3 loop: CATKIGGLNTGELFF. The CDR3 DNA follows: TGTGCCACTAAAATCGGGGGTCTGAACACCGGGGAGCTGTTTTTT.

The V and J genes are TRBV11-2 and TRBJ1-1, with 8 bases lining up with TRBD1. The trim removed 4 bases at V and 0 bases at J, leaving 4 bases unmatched. Germline CDR1 and CDR2: SGHAT and FQNNGV. This CDR3 has 15 residues. The CDR3 coding sequence is TGTGCCAGCAGCTGGGGACAGGCCGTGAACACTGAAGCTTTCTTT. It encodes CASSWGQAVNTEAFF.

CDR3 loop: CATGPGQGGDEQFF. DNA for the CDR3: TGTGCCACAGGACCGGGACAGGGAGGCGATGAGCAGTTCTTC. The chain uses TRBV19 and TRBJ2-1, with 9 bases fitting TRBD1. The germline V gene encodes CDR1 LNHDA and CDR2 SQIVND (reference sequence). V was clipped by 10 bases and J by 8 bases; unmatched bases: 12. This CDR3 region has 14 residues.

This chain's CDR3 is CASSSVAGSIHEQFF. In DNA form, the CDR3 reads TGCGCCAGCAGCTCAGTAGCGGGGAGTATCCATGAGCAGTTCTTC. V is TRBV5-1 and J is TRBJ2-1, with 8 positions matching TRBD2. The J segment lost 8 bases and the V segment lost 3 bases, leaving 10 bases of the junction unmatched. Germline values: CDR1 SGHRS, CDR2 YFSETQ. There are 15 residues in the CDR3. The whole variable domain, filled in from reference TRBV5-1 and TRBJ2-1, reads KAGVTQTPRYLIKTRGQQVTLSCSPISGHRSVSWYQQTPGQGLQFLFEYFSETQRNKGNFPGRFSGRQFSNSRSEMNVSTLELGDSALYLCASSSVAGSIHEQFFGPGTRLTVL.

The CDR3 sequence is CASRLTTGELFF. The CDR3 region has the DNA TGTGCCAGCAGACTAACGACCGGGGAGCTGTTTTTT. The chain is built from TRBV6-5 and TRBJ2-2; the D is unclear. The CDR3 length is 12 residues. The germline V gene has CDR1 MNHEY and CDR2 SVGAGI. The V and J ends lost 6 bases and 5 bases respectively, with 7 bases between them.

V usage is TRBV21-1 and J usage is TRBJ2-1; TRBD2, the D gene given by the table, was not confirmed from the DNA. TRBV21-1 corresponds to a pseudogene. The length of the CDR3 is 16 residues. In DNA, the CDR3 is TGTGCCAGCAGCAATAAAGCGGGAGTTGTGAACAATGAGCAGTTCTTC. Translation: CASSNKAGVVNNEQFF.

This chain connects TRBV28 to TRBJ2-1, with 8 bases lining up with TRBD2. The V gene's germline CDR1 is MDHEN and CDR2 SYDVKM. The CDR3 spans 17 residues. J lost 0 bases, V lost 3 bases, and 7 bases had no gene match. Here the CDR3 reads CASSLMGREASYNEQFF. As DNA, the CDR3 is TGTGCCAGCAGTTTGATGGGGCGGGAGGCCTCCTACAATGAGCAGTTCTTC.

V and J are TRBV6-5 and TRBJ2-7, with TRBD1 as a possible D gene (5 bases). The V end was cut by 5 bases, the J end by 7 bases, with 18 bases between. Per germline, CDR1 MNHEY and CDR2 SVGAGI. The CDR3 consists of 14 residues. CDR3 in amino acids: CASSQAEGAREQYF. DNA of the CDR3: TGTGCCAGCAGTCAGGCAGAAGGGGCGCGTGAGCAGTACTTC.

The chain links TRBV4-2 to TRBJ2-1; 7 nucleotides match TRBD2. The CDR3 contains 14 residues. From germline, CDR1 is LGHNA and CDR2 YNFKEQ. J gave up 9 bases and V 1 base, and 6 bases lay outside the gene matches. CDR3 nucleotide sequence: TGTGCCAGCAGCCAAGGCGTACTAGCGAGTGAGCAGTTCTTC. This translates into CASSQGVLASEQFF.

The chain links TRBV4-1 to TRBJ1-1; D is possibly TRBD1 (5 bases). The CDR3 sequence is 16 residues long. Trimming stripped 1 base from V and 1 base from J, with 13 bases between. Germline V lookup: CDR1 MGHRA, CDR2 YSYEKL. The chain's CDR3 is CASSQGRAGRNTEAFF. In DNA form, the CDR3 reads TGCGCCAGCAGCCAAGGCAGGGCCGGCCGGAACACTGAAGCTTTCTTT.

The V gene is TRBV28, the J gene TRBJ1-5, with TRBD1 matching over 10 bases. Looked up from germline, CDR1 is MDHEN and CDR2 is SYDVKM. This CDR3 is 15 amino acids long. The junction had 9 bases not matched to a gene; V was cut back by 6 bases and J by 7 bases. Here the CDR3 reads CASRVRDRGHQPQHF. The CDR3 region has the DNA TGTGCCAGCAGAGTCCGGGACAGGGGACACCAGCCCCAGCATTTT.

The gene calls are TRBV6-5 and TRBJ1-5, with D maybe TRBD1 (5 bases). V gave up 6 bases and J gave up 2 bases, with 14 bases separating them. The germline V gene encodes CDR1 MNHEY and CDR2 SVGAGI. The CDR3 has 15 residues. CDR3 loop: CASSSGGAGNQPQHF. The CDR3 nucleotides are TGTGCCAGCAGCTCGGGTGGGGCCGGCAATCAGCCCCAGCATTTT.

The V call is TRBV5-1, the J call TRBJ1-3; 7 nucleotides align to TRBD1. Trimming at V came to 0 bases and at J to 4 bases, leaving 7 bases not matched to a gene. Germline V gene lookup returns CDR1 SGHRS and CDR2 YFSETQ. The CDR3 extends over 16 amino acids. CDR3 sequence: CASSLDRGSEGNTIYF. The CDR3, as DNA: TGCGCCAGCAGCTTGGACAGGGGCTCTGAAGGAAACACCATATATTTT.

Only a few counts were recorded for this clone. This chain uses TRBV10-1 with TRBJ1-1; D is undetermined. The CDR3 is 13 residues long. Germline V lookup: CDR1 WNHNN, CDR2 SYGVQD (reference sequence). V gave up 2 bases and J gave up 4 bases, with 8 bases separating them. CDR3 DNA sequence: TGCGCCAGCAGTGAGCGGGAAGGCACTGAAGCTTTCTTT. Translated, it gives CASSEREGTEAFF.

The genes are TRBV4-3 and TRBJ1-3; 7 bases line up with TRBD1. Germline values: CDR1 LGHNA, CDR2 YSLEER. This CDR3 spans 14 amino acids. Trimming at V came to 0 bases and at J to 7 bases, leaving 3 bases not matched to a gene. The CDR3 sequence is CASSQETGWNTIYF. CDR3 DNA: TGCGCCAGCAGCCAAGAGACAGGGTGGAACACCATATATTTT.

In its sample, this clone was seen once. The V call is TRBV6-5, the J call TRBJ1-4, with 8 bases matching TRBD1. CDR1 MNHEY and CDR2 SVGAGI come from the germline V gene. The CDR3 length is 14 residues. The trim removed 8 bases at V and 13 bases at J, leaving 15 bases unmatched. The DNA of the CDR3 is TGTGCCAGCGGGGAACAGGGGGGTTCGTTTGGACTGTTTTTT. It specifies CASGEQGGSFGLFF.

The chain combines TRBV19 with TRBJ1-2; TRBD1 is a possible D gene (5 bases). The germline gives CDR1 LNHDA, CDR2 SQIVND (reference sequence). This CDR3 comprises 14 residues. V was shortened by 7 bases and J by 3 bases, with 15 bases between the two germline ends. DNA for the CDR3: TGTGCCAGTAATTCCCCGACAGAGCACTATGGCTACACCTTC. Translation gives CASNSPTEHYGYTF.

There are a few counts of this clone. The chain uses TRBV11-3 and TRBJ1-1, with a possible D match to TRBD1 (6 bases). There are 14 residues in the CDR3. Germline CDR1 SGHNT, CDR2 YENEEA. The germline V and J ends were trimmed by 5 bases and 1 base, with 11 bases remaining between them. CDR3 bases: TGTGCCAGCAGCCTGGGACAACCGAACACTGAAGCTTTCTTT. Translated: CASSLGQPNTEAFF.

The V gene is TRBV27, the J gene TRBJ2-1; the match to TRBD1 covers 9 bases. CDR3 size: 15 residues. J was trimmed by 0 bases and V by 6 bases; bases with no gene match: 3. Germline V gives CDR1 MNHEY, CDR2 SMNVEV (reference sequence). CDR3 sequence: CASRAGQGSYNEQFF. For the CDR3, the DNA is TGTGCCAGCAGGGCGGGACAGGGCTCCTACAATGAGCAGTTCTTC.

The rearrangement joins TRBV4-2 to TRBJ1-3, with D unclear. Germline CDR1 LGHNA, CDR2 YNFKEQ. V was trimmed by 1 base and J by 3 bases, leaving 10 bases between them. The CDR3 runs 15 residues. CDR3 amino acids: CASSQAPGSGNTIYF. The CDR3 DNA is TGTGCCAGCAGCCAAGCCCCGGGAAGTGGAAACACCATATATTTT.

This chain connects TRBV7-9 to TRBJ2-3, with a tentative D call TRBD1 (6 bases). Looked up from germline, CDR1 is SEHNR and CDR2 is FQNEAQ (reference sequence). V lost 4 bases, J lost 0 bases, and 14 bases lay in between. CDR3 length equals 16 residues. The CDR3 bases are TGTGCCAGCAGCTCCTGGGACATTTCTAGCACAGATACGCAGTATTTT. It yields the protein CASSSWDISSTDTQYF.

The chain employs TRBV5-1 and TRBJ2-7; 13 bases align to TRBD2. The CDR3 runs to 15 residues. Unmatched junction bases numbered 4, after V lost 4 bases and J lost 3 bases. The germline V gene has CDR1 SGHRS and CDR2 YFSETQ. Here the CDR3 reads CASSPRTSGSYEQYF. CDR3 nucleotide sequence: TGCGCCAGCAGCCCTAGGACTAGCGGGAGCTACGAGCAGTACTTC.